These 21 T cell receptor beta chains originate from one sample sequenced in a study of control samples from healthy donors and cancer patients. Assay: immunoSEQ multiplex PCR; the TCRdb copy retains only in-frame clones and omits some. The sample holds about 150,000 clones; about nine tenths are singletons and the top ten take around 4.7%. Input material: blood. All receptors come from a man younger than 40 in good health.

The rearrangement uses TRBV7-9 and TRBJ2-7, with 10 positions matching TRBD2. Looked up from germline, CDR1 is SEHNR and CDR2 is FQNEAQ (reference sequence). V trimming: 1 base; J trimming: 2 bases; junction bases outside the gene matches: 5. The CDR3 consists of 16 residues. Written as DNA, the CDR3 is TGTGCCAGCAGCTTAGATCCCAGCGGGAGGGCCTACGAGCAGTACTTC. Its translation: CASSLDPSGRAYEQYF. The variable domain in full, with the rest retrieved from reference TRBV7-9 and TRBJ2-7, is DTGVSQNPRHKITKRGQNVTFRCDPISEHNRLYWYRQTLGQGPEFLTYFQNEAQLEKSRLLSDRFSAERPKGSFSTLEIQRTEQGDSAMYLCASSLDPSGRAYEQYFGPGTRLTVT.

The V and J genes are TRBV6-5 and TRBJ2-1; TRBD1 matches 9 bases. Losses at the gene ends were 7 bases for V and 6 bases for J; bases not matched to a gene: 4. Germline V gene data show CDR1 as MNHEY and CDR2 as SVGAGI. The CDR3 loop spans 13 amino acids. CDR3 amino acids: CASMLTGGNEQFF. CDR3 sequence (DNA): TGTGCCAGCATGCTGACAGGGGGCAATGAGCAGTTCTTC.

The V and J genes are TRBV4-3 and TRBJ2-5; D gene unclear. The V end was cut by 0 bases, the J end by 7 bases, with 9 bases between. The CDR3 is 13 residues long. Germline loops: CDR1 LGHNA, CDR2 YSLEER. CDR3 protein: CASSQEPTRTQYF. For the CDR3, the DNA is TGCGCCAGCAGCCAAGAACCAACTCGGACCCAGTACTTC.

The gene calls are TRBV6-5 and TRBJ2-1, with TRBD2 identical over 11 bases. The CDR3 covers 15 residues. In germline, CDR1 is MNHEY, CDR2 SVGAGI. V was pared by 6 bases and J by 7 bases, with 8 bases of the junction left unmatched. CDR3 in DNA: TGTGCCAGCAGGCTGGGTACTAGCGGGGGTAATGAGCAGTTCTTC. This codes for CASRLGTSGGNEQFF.

The V and J genes are TRBV7-2 and TRBJ2-5, with 7 bases lining up with TRBD2. This CDR3 region has 15 residues. From germline, CDR1 is SGHTA and CDR2 FQGNSA. Trimming took 6 bases from V and 5 from J; bases not matched to a gene: 12. CDR3 DNA sequence: TGTGCCAGCAGTAGGGCGGGAGAGGGGAGGGAGACCCAGTACTTC. Protein product: CASSRAGEGRETQYF.

The chain carries TRBV11-2 and TRBJ1-2; D call uncertain. The CDR3 loop spans 14 amino acids. The V end was cut by 1 base, the J end by 4 bases, with 10 bases between. The germline V gene encodes CDR1 SGHAT and CDR2 FQNNGV. As DNA, the CDR3 is TGTGCCAGCAGCTTAGGTCGCAGCCTCTATGGCTACACCTTC. It encodes CASSLGRSLYGYTF.

This rearrangement joins TRBV2 to TRBJ2-7; maybe TRBD1 (5 bases). CDR3 length: 13 amino acids. V was pared by 4 bases and J by 3 bases, with 10 bases between. The germline gives CDR1 SNHLY, CDR2 FYNNEI. The CDR3 sequence: CASSVGQDYEQYF. The CDR3 DNA sequence: TGTGCCAGCAGTGTGGGGCAGGACTACGAGCAGTACTTC.

The rearrangement links TRBV5-1 to TRBJ2-1; 8 bases are a match to TRBD2. Germline V lookup: CDR1 SGHRS, CDR2 YFSETQ. The J segment lost 3 bases and the V segment lost 5 bases, leaving 13 bases of the junction unmatched. The CDR3 length is 17 residues. CDR3 sequence (DNA): TGCGCCAGCAGGGCCCCGGGGGCGGGGGGTCACTACAATGAGCAGTTCTTC. It specifies CASRAPGAGGHYNEQFF.

This clone was seen a handful of times. The chain recombines TRBV7-3 with TRBJ2-7; 9 bases map to TRBD2. CDR1 SGHTA and CDR2 FQGTGA come from the germline V gene. After removal of 0 bases from V and 5 bases from J, the junction contained 5 bases not matched to a gene. The CDR3 has 15 amino acids. The CDR3 coding sequence is TGTGCCAGCAGCTTAACCGCGGGAGGGCGGGACGAGCAGTACTTC. Translated, it gives CASSLTAGGRDEQYF. The whole variable domain, filled in from reference TRBV7-3 and TRBJ2-7, reads GAGVSQTPSNKVTEKGKYVELRCDPISGHTALYWYRQSLGQGPEFLIYFQGTGAADDSGLPNDRFFAVRPEGSVSTLKIQRTERGDSAVYLCASSLTAGGRDEQYFGPGTRLTVT.

The rearrangement uses TRBV24-1 and TRBJ1-2, with TRBD1 as a possible D gene (5 bases). There are 16 residues in the CDR3. The V gene lost 2 bases and the J gene lost 4 bases, with 16 bases spanning the gap. CDR1 and CDR2 from the germline V gene are KGHDR and SFDVKD. The CDR3 DNA reads as TGTGCCACCAGTGATTCCGCATGGGGGGAGGGCTATGGCTACACCTTC. It translates to CATSDSAWGEGYGYTF.

The genes are TRBV2 and TRBJ2-6; D unresolved. Germline V gene data show CDR1 as SNHLY and CDR2 as FYNNEI. The germline V and J ends were trimmed by 5 bases and 1 base, with 9 bases remaining between them. The CDR3 totals 15 residues. The CDR3 region is CASSPQPSGANVLTF. CDR3 bases: TGTGCCAGCAGTCCGCAGCCTTCTGGGGCCAACGTCCTGACTTTC.

The CDR3 coding sequence is TGCGCCAGCAGCTCCCAAGAGACCCAGTACTTC. Protein sequence: CASSSQETQYF. This chain links TRBV5-1 with TRBJ2-5; D unresolved. The CDR3 covers 11 residues. Germline V gene data show CDR1 as SGHRS and CDR2 as YFSETQ. The germline V and J ends were trimmed by 3 bases and 1 base, with 1 base remaining between them.

The chain's CDR3 is CASNSLGGAFF. Written as DNA, the CDR3 is TGTGCCAGCAACTCGTTGGGCGGAGCTTTCTTT. The gene calls are TRBV28 and TRBJ1-1; the D is unclear. The V gene's germline CDR1 is MDHEN and CDR2 SYDVKM. Trimming took 7 bases from V and 10 from J, leaving 13 bases between them. The CDR3 sequence is 11 residues long.

This chain joins TRBV7-8 and TRBJ2-3; D is perhaps TRBD1 or TRBD2 (6 bases each). The CDR3 sequence is 16 residues long. Germline V gives CDR1 SGHVS, CDR2 FQNEAQ. The V end was cut by 1 base, the J end by 4 bases, with 15 bases between. In DNA, the CDR3 is TGTGCCAGCAGCTTAGGTTTCTGGGGGGCTTCAGATACGCAGTATTTT. This encodes CASSLGFWGASDTQYF.

The chain carries TRBV5-6 and TRBJ1-4, with D unclear. Germline CDR1 reads SGHDT; CDR2 reads YYEEEE. The length of the CDR3 is 14 residues. The ends were cut back, 2 bases at V and 4 bases at J, with 9 bases in the middle. The CDR3 loop reads CASSFPGLNEKLFF. Written as DNA, the CDR3 is TGTGCCAGCAGCTTCCCGGGCCTTAATGAAAAACTGTTTTTT. Full variable domain (remainder filled in from reference TRBV5-6 and TRBJ1-4): DAGVTQSPTHLIKTRGQQVTLRCSPKSGHDTVSWYQQALGQGPQFIFQYYEEEERQRGNFPDRFSGHQFPNYSSELNVNALLLGDSALYLCASSFPGLNEKLFFGSGTQLSVL.

The chain uses TRBV4-2 and TRBJ2-1; D ambiguous. The CDR3 runs 12 residues. Germline V gene sequence: CDR1 LGHNA, CDR2 YNFKEQ. V was clipped by 3 bases and J by 7 bases, with 7 bases between them. DNA for the CDR3: TGTGCCAGCAGCCAGGGCGCGAATGAGCAGTTCTTC. It yields the protein CASSQGANEQFF.

This clone has a handful of counts. This chain links TRBV11-2 with TRBJ2-5; D is unclear. Germline lookup yields CDR1 SGHAT and CDR2 FQNNGV. The ends were cut back, 4 bases at V and 0 bases at J, with 21 bases in the middle. The CDR3 spans 18 residues. The CDR3 is CASSSMSAQDRYQETQYF. CDR3 coding DNA: TGTGCCAGCAGCTCCATGTCAGCGCAAGACCGGTACCAAGAGACCCAGTACTTC.

The chain employs TRBV7-9 and TRBJ1-5; D not certain. This CDR3 is 15 amino acids long. Germline CDR1 reads SEHNR; CDR2 reads FQNEAQ (reference sequence). The germline V and J ends were trimmed by 3 bases and 4 bases, with 13 bases remaining between them. The CDR3 is CASSFLGGGNQPQHF. The DNA for the CDR3 is TGTGCCAGCAGCTTTCTAGGCGGAGGAAATCAGCCCCAGCATTTT.

This clone showed up just a few times. The chain carries TRBV6-1 and TRBJ1-6; possible D gene TRBD1, 5 bases. Germline V CDR1 and CDR2: MNHNS, SASEGT. CDR3 length: 15 residues. Trimming shortened V by 2 bases and J by 9 bases, and 14 bases separated the two germline ends. This CDR3 is CASSELATVASPLHF. The CDR3, as DNA: TGTGCCAGCAGTGAATTAGCGACAGTGGCTTCACCCCTCCACTTT.

CDR3 coding DNA: TGCGCCAGCCAGGGGTCGTATGCGGGAGGGTACAATGAGCAGTTCTTC. Translation gives CASQGSYAGGYNEQFF. The chain uses TRBV4-1 and TRBJ2-1; 9 positions match TRBD2. Germline trimming cut 8 bases from V and 4 bases from J; bases unmatched to any gene: 12. Per the germline V gene, CDR1 is MGHRA and CDR2 is YSYEKL. The CDR3 runs to 16 residues.

The rearrangement uses TRBV5-4 and TRBJ2-7; no reliable D call. V was pared by 6 bases and J by 4 bases, with 17 bases between. The CDR3 is 14 residues long. Per germline, CDR1 SGHNT and CDR2 YYREEE (reference sequence). DNA for the CDR3: TGTGCCAGCACCCCGAAGGGTGGGGATTACGAGCAGTACTTC. This encodes CASTPKGGDYEQYF.